This T cell receptor beta chain was observed in a study of T cells in Graves' hyperthyroidism and ophthalmopathy (dated 2019 in TCRdb). For the wider study: Peripheral blood was sampled at the time of initial diagnosis, prior to any treatment. After sampling, hyperthyroidism patients received methimazole starting at 30 mg daily, and ophthalmopathy patients received high-dose intravenous methylprednisolone. According to the paper, TCR Vbeta CDR3 sequencing was carried out on 135 peripheral blood samples, which came from under 50 ophthalmopathy, approximately 72 hyperthyroidism and roughly 17 progressor patients. To identify TCR V-J signatures that set the groups apart, the researchers used a discovery cohort of approximately 98 patients, made up of 40 to 45 with Graves' ophthalmopathy and some 58 with stable Graves' hyperthyroidism. Whether ophthalmopathy could be predicted prospectively was tested in an independent validation cohort made up of approximately 19 hyperthyroidism patients plus 17 patients who later progressed to ophthalmopathy. The study also compared thyroid tissue and blood T-cell repertoires from 6 or 7 Graves' hyperthyroidism patients. The 100 discovery patients were randomly split 7:3 into training and test sets. Overall study outcomes, separate from this receptor: A 13 V-J signature model separated ophthalmopathy from stable hyperthyroidism, with roughly 88% sensitivity and roughly 81% specificity in cross-validation and 80%/75% in testing. During validation, the model predicted progression to ophthalmopathy a median of around 7 months ahead of onset, with roughly 65% sensitivity and more than 72% specificity. Most expanded thyroid clonotypes (frequency above 0.001) were also detected in blood, a finding suggesting that blood repertoires may reflect thyroid immune responses. No statistical method was used to set the sample size in advance, and investigators knew the group allocation.

The hyperthyroidism patients were between 18 and 65 years old and newly diagnosed, with a disease duration of less than 2 months. Any patient with an uncontrolled infection, another autoimmune disease, pregnancy or lactation was excluded. Diagnoses were established on the basis of clinical symptoms, serum thyroxine and TRAb, thyroid ultrasound, and orbital computed tomography. For progressor patients, blood was drawn at the first diagnosis of hyperthyroidism, before any ophthalmopathy symptoms had appeared. PBMCs were isolated from about 9 ml of fresh peripheral blood by Ficoll-Paque density gradient centrifugation. Progressor patients were defined as those initially diagnosed with Graves' hyperthyroidism in whom ophthalmopathy developed during follow-up. Total RNA was extracted using Trizol reagent, and RNA quality was assessed on an Agilent 2100 Bioanalyzer. Notes on this clonotype: It lacks a known antigen. Base qualities are not recorded, but no much larger clone differs from it by a single base.

The CDR3 holds 15 amino acids from the cysteine to the phenylalanine. CDR3 DNA only is kept here, 45 bases in frame from base 1. Compared with germline, V lacks 6 bases and J lacks 2 bases; bases without a gene match: 5. For CDR1 and CDR2, the germline V gene lists KGHSH and LQKENI. TCR beta CDR3 regions were amplified from RNA transcripts. For the first round of RT-PCR on the TCR CDR3, the HTBI primer set was used together with the Qiagen OneStep RT-PCR kit. A second multiplex PCR round built the libraries, followed by size selection and purification. Libraries were sequenced paired-end with 100 bp reads on an Illumina HiSeq2000. As for how the authors treated the data: SOAPnuke was used to process the raw data, removing reads that contained adapters or uncalled bases, had a mean Phred below 15, or lacked an exact match to the constant primer or identifier. COPE v1.2.5 was used to merge the high-quality paired reads, and each unique nucleotide sequence was defined as a clonotype. MiTCR v1.1 was used to align clonotypes to the IMGT TRBV, TRBD and TRBJ reference segments. The analysis included only V-J combinations with a frequency above 0.0001, which together covered more than 99% of the repertoires. The TCS score was defined as the ratio of F50 (clonal expansion) to E x V (chaos), calculated using BLOSUM62-based TCRdist between CDR3 peptides within each V-J. Welch's t-statistics and random forest reduced around 520 V-J features to 13, which were used in a naive Bayes classifier (R e1071). TCRdb passed the public sequencing reads through fastp at Q25 and MiXCR, retaining productive beta sequences. A single entry per CDR3 protein holds the most common genes and DNA from its merged rows. TCRdb's processing, not the authors' own work, is the source of the V and J calls. For this sample there are fewer than 500,000 distinct CDR3 sequences; about 13% appear just once. The top ten clones comprise around 20% of the sample.

Recombination linked TRBV18 to TRBJ2-2; TRBD1 lines up with 8 middle nucleotides. Sequenced material: blood. This TCR derives from a man aged 25 to 40 with Graves' hyperthyroidism that later progressed to Graves' ophthalmopathy. The DNA is TGTGCCAGCTCCCGGGACAGGCAAAACACCGGGGAGCTGTTTTTT. It specifies CASSRDRQNTGELFF.